This T cell receptor beta chain emerged from a study of PD-L1 blockade in urothelial cancer. Whole-study context: Analysis of blood occurred 3 weeks (second dose) and 6 weeks after treatment start. Findings of the study overall: Patients with below-median pretreatment blood clonality survived longer.

Data came from immunoSEQ multiplex PCR; TCRdb stores just in-frame clones and leaves some out. The table shows some 44,000 clones, with approximately 80% occurring only once. Noted time point: pretreatment peripheral blood. Germline-derived CDR1 and CDR2 are LGHNA and YNFKEQ. V gave up 0 bases and J gave up 0 bases, with 8 bases separating them. The CDR3 runs 15 residues. Comment on this clone: Antigen unknown.

J is TRBJ1-2 and V is TRBV4-2; tentative D call: TRBD1 (6 bases). This material consisted of PBMCs, taken around atezolizumab (anti-PD-L1) treatment. This TCR came from a man aged 60 to 75 with urothelial cancer. The CDR3 coding sequence is TGTGCCAGCAGCCAAGACAGGGGAACTAACTATGGCTACACCTTC. It is translated as CASSQDRGTNYGYTF.